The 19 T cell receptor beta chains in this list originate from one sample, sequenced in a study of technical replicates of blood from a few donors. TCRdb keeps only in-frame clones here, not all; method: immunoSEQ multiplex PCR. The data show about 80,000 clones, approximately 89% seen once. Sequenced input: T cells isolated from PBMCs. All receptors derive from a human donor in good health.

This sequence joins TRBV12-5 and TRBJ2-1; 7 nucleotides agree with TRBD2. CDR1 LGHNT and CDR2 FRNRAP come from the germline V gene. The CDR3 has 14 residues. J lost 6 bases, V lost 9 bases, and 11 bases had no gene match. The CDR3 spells CASQVGGSGNEQFF. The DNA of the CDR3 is TGTGCTAGCCAAGTGGGCGGGAGTGGCAATGAGCAGTTCTTC. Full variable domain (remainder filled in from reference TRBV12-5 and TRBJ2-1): DARVTQTPRHKVTEMGQEVTMRCQPILGHNTVFWYRQTMMQGLELLAYFRNRAPLDDSGMPKDRFSAEMPDATLATLKIQPSEPRDSAVYFCASQVGGSGNEQFFGPGTRLTVL.

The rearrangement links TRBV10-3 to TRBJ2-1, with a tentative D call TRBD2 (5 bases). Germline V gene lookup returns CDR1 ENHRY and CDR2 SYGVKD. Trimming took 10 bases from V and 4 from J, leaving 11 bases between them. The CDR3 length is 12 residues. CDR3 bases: TGTGCCAGCAAAGCGGAGTACAATGAGCAGTTCTTC. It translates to CASKAEYNEQFF.

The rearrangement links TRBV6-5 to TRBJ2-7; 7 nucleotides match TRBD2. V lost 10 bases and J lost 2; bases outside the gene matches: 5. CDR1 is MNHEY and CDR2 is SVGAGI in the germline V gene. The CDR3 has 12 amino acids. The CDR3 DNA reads TGTGCCACTCGGACTAGAGCCTACGAGCAGTACTTC. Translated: CATRTRAYEQYF.

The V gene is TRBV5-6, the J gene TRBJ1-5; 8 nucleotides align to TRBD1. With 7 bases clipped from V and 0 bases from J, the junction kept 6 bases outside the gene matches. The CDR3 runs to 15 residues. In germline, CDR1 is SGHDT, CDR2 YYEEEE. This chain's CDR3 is CASSRTGYSNQPQHF. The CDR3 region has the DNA TGTGCCAGCTCCAGGACAGGGTATAGCAATCAGCCCCAGCATTTT.

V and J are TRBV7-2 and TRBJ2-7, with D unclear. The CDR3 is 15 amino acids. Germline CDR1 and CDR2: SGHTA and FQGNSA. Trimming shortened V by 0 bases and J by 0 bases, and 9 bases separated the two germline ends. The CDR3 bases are TGTGCCAGCAGCTTAGCTCCAGCGACCTCCTACGAGCAGTACTTC. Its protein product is CASSLAPATSYEQYF. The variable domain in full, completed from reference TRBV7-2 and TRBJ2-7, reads GAGVSQSPSNKVTEKGKDVELRCDPISGHTALYWYRQSLGQGLEFLIYFQGNSAPDKSGLPSDRFSAERTGGSVSTLTIQRTQQEDSAVYLCASSLAPATSYEQYFGPGTRLTVT.

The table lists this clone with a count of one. CDR3 region: CASTLGGQGGRNQPQHF. The CDR3 DNA follows: TGTGCCAGCACCTTAGGGGGTCAGGGCGGAAGGAATCAGCCCCAGCATTTT. This sequence joins TRBV28 and TRBJ1-5, with D maybe TRBD1 (6 bases). Trimming took off 7 bases at V and 4 bases at J, with 23 bases between the two ends. Germline assignment: CDR1 MDHEN and CDR2 SYDVKM. This CDR3 is built from 17 residues.

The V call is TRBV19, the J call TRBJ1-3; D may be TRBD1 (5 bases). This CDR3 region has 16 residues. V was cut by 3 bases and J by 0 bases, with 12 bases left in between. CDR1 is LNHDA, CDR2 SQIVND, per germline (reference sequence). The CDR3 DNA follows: TGTGCCAGTAGTATCGCAGGGCCAAGCTCTGGAAACACCATATATTTT. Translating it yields CASSIAGPSSGNTIYF.

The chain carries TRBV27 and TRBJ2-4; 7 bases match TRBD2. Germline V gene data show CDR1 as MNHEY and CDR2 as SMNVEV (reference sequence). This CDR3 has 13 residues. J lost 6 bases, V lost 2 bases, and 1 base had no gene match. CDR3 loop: CASSLGLGNIQYF. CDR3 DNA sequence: TGTGCCAGCAGTTTAGGACTAGGAAACATTCAGTACTTC.

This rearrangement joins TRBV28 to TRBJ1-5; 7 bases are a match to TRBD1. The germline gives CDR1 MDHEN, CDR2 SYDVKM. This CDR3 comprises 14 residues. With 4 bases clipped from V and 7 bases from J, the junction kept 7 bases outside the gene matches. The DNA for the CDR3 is TGTGCCAGCAGTTGGGACAGCCTAGGACAGCCCCAGCATTTT. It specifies CASSWDSLGQPQHF.

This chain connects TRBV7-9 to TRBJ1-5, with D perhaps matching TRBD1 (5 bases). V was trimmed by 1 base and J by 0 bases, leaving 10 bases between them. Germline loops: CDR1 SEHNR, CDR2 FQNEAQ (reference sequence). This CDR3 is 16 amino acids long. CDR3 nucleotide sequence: TGTGCCAGCAGCTTAGGGGGGGGATATAGCAATCAGCCCCAGCATTTT. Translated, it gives CASSLGGGYSNQPQHF.

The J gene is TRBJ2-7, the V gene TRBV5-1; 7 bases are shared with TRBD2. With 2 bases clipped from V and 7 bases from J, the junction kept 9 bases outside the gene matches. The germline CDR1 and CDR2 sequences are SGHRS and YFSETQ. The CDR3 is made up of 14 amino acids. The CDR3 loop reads CASSLNSGAGEQYF. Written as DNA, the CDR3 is TGCGCCAGCAGCTTAAATAGCGGAGCGGGGGAGCAGTACTTC.

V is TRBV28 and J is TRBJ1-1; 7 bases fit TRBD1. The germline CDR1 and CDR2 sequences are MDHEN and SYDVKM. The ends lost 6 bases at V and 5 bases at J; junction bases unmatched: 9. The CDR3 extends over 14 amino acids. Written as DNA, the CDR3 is TGTGCCAGCAGCTTCCCAGGGGGGCTTACTGAAGCTTTCTTT. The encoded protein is CASSFPGGLTEAFF.

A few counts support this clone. The CDR3, as DNA: TGTGCCAGCAGCCCCCAATTCTCTGGAAACACCATATATTTT. It translates to CASSPQFSGNTIYF. The chain couples TRBV5-5 to TRBJ1-3, with unresolved D. The CDR3 spans 14 residues. Germline V gives CDR1 SGHKS, CDR2 YYEKEE (reference sequence). V was shortened by 4 bases and J by 0 bases, with 8 bases between the two germline ends.

This CDR3 reads CASSFSYSLVVSYEQYF. The DNA of the CDR3 is TGTGCCAGCAGTTTCTCCTATAGTTTAGTAGTTTCCTACGAGCAGTACTTC. The V call is TRBV28, the J call TRBJ2-7; D unclear. Germline V gives CDR1 MDHEN, CDR2 SYDVKM. Trimming took 3 bases from V and 1 from J, leaving 19 bases between them. The CDR3 is 17 amino acids. Full variable domain (missing parts from reference TRBV28 and TRBJ2-7): DVKVTQSSRYLVKRTGEKVFLECVQDMDHENMFWYRQDPGLGLRLIYFSYDVKMKEKGDIPEGYSVSREKKERFSLILESASTNQTSMYLCASSFSYSLVVSYEQYFGPGTRLTVT.

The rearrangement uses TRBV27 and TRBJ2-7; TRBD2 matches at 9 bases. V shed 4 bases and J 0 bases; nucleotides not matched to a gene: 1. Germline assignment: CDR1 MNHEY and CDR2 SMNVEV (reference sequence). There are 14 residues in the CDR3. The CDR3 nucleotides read TGTGCCAGCAGTTATAGCGGGAGCTCCTACGAGCAGTACTTC. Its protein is CASSYSGSSYEQYF.

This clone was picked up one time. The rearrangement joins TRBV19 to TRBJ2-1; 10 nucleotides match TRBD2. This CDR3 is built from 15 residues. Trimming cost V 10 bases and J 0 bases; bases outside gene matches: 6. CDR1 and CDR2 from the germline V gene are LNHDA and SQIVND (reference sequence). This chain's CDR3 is CATSIAGGSYNEQFF. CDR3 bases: TGTGCCACTTCGATAGCGGGAGGCTCCTACAATGAGCAGTTCTTC. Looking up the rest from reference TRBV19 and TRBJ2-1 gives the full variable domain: DGGITQSPKYLFRKEGQNVTLSCEQNLNHDAMYWYRQDPGQGLRLIYYSQIVNDFQKGDIAEGYSVSREKKESFPLTVTSAQKNPTAFYLCATSIAGGSYNEQFFGPGTRLTVL.

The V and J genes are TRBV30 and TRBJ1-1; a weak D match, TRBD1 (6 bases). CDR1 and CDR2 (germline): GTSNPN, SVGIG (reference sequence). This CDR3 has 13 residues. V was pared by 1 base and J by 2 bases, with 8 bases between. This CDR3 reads CAWSAGDNTEAFF. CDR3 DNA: TGTGCCTGGAGTGCAGGGGATAACACTGAAGCTTTCTTT. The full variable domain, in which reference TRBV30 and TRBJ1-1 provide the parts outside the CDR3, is SQTIHQWPATLVQPVGSPLSLECTVEGTSNPNLYWYRQAAGRGLQLLFYSVGIGQISSEVPQNLSASRPQDRQFILSSKKLLLSDSGFYLCAWSAGDNTEAFFGQGTRLTVV.

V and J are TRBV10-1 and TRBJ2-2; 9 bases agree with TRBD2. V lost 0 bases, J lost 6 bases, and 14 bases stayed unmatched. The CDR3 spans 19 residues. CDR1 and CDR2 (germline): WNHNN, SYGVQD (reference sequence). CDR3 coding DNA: TGCGCCAGCAGTGAGTCAATGACTAGCGGAAAGACCCAGGCCGGGGAGCTGTTTTTT. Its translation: CASSESMTSGKTQAGELFF.

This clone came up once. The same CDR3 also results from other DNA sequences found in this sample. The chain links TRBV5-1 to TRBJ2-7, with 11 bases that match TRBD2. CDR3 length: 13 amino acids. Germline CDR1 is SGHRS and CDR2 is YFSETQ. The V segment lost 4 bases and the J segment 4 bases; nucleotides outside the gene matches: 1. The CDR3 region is CASSGTSGYEQYF. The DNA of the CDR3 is TGCGCCAGCAGCGGGACTAGCGGTTACGAGCAGTACTTC. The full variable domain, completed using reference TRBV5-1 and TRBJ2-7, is KAGVTQTPRYLIKTRGQQVTLSCSPISGHRSVSWYQQTPGQGLQFLFEYFSETQRNKGNFPGRFSGRQFSNSRSEMNVSTLELGDSALYLCASSGTSGYEQYFGPGTRLTVT.